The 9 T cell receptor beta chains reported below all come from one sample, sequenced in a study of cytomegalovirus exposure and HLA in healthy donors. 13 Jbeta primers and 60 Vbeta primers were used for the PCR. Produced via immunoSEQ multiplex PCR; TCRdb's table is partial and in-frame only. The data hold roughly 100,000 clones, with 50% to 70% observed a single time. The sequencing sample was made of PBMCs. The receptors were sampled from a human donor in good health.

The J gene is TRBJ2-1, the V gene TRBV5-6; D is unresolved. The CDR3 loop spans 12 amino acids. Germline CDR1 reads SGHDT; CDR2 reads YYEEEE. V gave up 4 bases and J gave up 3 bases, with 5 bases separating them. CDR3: CASSSHYNEQFF. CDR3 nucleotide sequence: TGTGCCAGCAGCAGCCACTACAATGAGCAGTTCTTC.

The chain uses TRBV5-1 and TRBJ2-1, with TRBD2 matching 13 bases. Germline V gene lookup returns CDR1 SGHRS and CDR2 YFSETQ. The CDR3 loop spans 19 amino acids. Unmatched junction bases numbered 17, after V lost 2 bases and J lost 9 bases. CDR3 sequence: CASSFSSLTTGLAGTEQFF. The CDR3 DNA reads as TGCGCCAGCAGCTTTTCTTCACTAACAACGGGACTAGCGGGAACTGAGCAGTTCTTC.

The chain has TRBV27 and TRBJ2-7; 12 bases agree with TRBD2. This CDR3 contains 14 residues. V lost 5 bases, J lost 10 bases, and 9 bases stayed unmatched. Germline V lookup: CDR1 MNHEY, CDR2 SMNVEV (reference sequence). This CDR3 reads CASSTTTSGRYQYF. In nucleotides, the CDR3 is TGTGCCAGCAGTACCACGACTAGCGGGAGATATCAGTACTTC.

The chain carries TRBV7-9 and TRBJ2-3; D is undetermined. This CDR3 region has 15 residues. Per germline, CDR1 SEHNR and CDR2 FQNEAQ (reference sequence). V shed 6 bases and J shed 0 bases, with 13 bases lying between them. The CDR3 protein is CASSLTPQSTDTQYF. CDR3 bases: TGTGCCAGCAGTTTAACACCCCAAAGCACAGATACGCAGTATTTT. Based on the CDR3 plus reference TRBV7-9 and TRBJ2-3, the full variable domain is DTGVSQNPRHKITKRGQNVTFRCDPISEHNRLYWYRQTLGQGPEFLTYFQNEAQLEKSRLLSDRFSAERPKGSFSTLEIQRTEQGDSAMYLCASSLTPQSTDTQYFGPGTRLTVL.

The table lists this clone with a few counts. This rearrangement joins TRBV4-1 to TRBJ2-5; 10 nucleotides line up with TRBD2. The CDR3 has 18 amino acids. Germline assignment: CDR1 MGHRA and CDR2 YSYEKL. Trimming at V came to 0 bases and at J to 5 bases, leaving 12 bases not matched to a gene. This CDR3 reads CASSQDLSGRALEETQYF. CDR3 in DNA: TGCGCCAGCAGCCAAGATTTAAGCGGGAGGGCCTTGGAGGAGACCCAGTACTTC.

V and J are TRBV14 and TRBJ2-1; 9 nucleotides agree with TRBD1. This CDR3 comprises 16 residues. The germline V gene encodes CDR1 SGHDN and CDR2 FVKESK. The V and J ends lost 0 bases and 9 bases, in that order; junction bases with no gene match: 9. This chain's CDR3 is CASSQDQGQGFGEQFF. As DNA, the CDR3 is TGTGCCAGCAGCCAAGATCAGGGACAGGGTTTTGGTGAGCAGTTCTTC.

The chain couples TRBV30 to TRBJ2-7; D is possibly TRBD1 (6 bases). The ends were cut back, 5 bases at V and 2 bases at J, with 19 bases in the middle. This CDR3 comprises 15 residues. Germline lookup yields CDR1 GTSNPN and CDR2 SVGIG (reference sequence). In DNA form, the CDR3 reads TGTGCCTGGGGGGGCCTTCGGCGGTGGACCTACGAGCAGTACTTC. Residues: CAWGGLRRWTYEQYF.

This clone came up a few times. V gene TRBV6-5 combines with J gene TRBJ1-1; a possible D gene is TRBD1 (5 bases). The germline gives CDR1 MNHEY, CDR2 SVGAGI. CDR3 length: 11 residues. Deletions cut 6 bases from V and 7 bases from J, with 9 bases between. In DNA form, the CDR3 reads TGTGCCAGCAGACGGGGGGGTGAAGCTTTCTTT. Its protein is CASRRGGEAFF.

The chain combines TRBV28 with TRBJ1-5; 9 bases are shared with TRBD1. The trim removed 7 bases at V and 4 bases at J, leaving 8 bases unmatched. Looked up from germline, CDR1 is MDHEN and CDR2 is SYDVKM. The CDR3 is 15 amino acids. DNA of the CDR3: TGTGCCAGCATCGCGACAGGGGGATTGAATCAGCCCCAGCATTTT. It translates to CASIATGGLNQPQHF.